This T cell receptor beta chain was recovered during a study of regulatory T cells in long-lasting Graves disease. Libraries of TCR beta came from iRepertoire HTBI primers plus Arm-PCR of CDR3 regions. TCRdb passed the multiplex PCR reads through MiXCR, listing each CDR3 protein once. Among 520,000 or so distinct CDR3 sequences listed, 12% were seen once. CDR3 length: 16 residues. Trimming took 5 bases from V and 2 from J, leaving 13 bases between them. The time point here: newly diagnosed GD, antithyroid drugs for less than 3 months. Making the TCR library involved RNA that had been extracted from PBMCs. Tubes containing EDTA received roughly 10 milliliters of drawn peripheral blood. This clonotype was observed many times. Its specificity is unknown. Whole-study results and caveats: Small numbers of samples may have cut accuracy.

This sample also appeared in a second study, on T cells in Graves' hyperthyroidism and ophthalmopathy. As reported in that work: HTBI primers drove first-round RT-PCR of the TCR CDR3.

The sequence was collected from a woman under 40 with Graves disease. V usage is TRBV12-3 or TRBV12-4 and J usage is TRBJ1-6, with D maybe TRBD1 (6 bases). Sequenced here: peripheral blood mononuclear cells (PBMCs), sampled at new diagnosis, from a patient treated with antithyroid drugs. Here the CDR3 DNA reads TGTGCCAGCAGTCCCCCTACAGGGACCTATAATTCACCCCTCCACTTT. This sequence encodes CASSPPTGTYNSPLHF.